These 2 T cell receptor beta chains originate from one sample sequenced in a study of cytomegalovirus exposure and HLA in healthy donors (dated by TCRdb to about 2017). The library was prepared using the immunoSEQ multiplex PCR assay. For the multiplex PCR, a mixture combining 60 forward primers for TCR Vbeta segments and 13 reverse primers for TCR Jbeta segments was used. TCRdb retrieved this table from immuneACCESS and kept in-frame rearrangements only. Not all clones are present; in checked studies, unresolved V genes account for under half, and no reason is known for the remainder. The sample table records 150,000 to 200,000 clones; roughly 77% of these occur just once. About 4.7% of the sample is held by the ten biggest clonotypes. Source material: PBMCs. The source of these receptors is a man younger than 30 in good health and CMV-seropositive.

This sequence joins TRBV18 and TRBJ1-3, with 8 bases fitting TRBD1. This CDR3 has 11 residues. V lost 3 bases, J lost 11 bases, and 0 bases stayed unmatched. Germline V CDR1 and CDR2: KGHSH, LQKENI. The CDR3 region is CASSPGQAIYF. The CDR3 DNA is TGTGCCAGCTCACCGGGACAGGCCATATATTTT.

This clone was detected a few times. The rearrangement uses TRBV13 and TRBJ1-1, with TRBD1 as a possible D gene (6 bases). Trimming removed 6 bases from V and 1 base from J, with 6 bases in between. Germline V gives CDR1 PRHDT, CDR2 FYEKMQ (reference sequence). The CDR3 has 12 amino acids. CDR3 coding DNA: TGTGCCAGCAGAGGGGGGAACACTGAAGCTTTCTTT. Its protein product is CASRGGNTEAFF.